This is a list of T cell receptor beta chains from one sample in a study of blood T cell repertoires in COVID-19. Measured with immunoSEQ multiplex PCR; TCRdb has only the in-frame clones, and not every one. The table records under 300,000 clones, 75% to 90% of them present only once. Sequencing was carried out using peripheral blood. The receptors were sampled from a woman aged 40 to 50 with acute or convalescent COVID-19. Each CDR3 is given with its conserved first and last residue. A D gene is named only where the DNA matches it firmly. Clone size is not always given. Where it is, it says once, few, many or a class for expanded clones.

d_call | j_call | clone_size | v_call | cdr3_aa | cdr3_nt
TRBD1 | TRBJ1-2 | - | TRBV6-6 | CASSKLGTGSNYGYTF | TGTGCCAGCAGTAAACTCGGGACAGGTAGTAACTATGGCTACACCTTC
- | TRBJ2-3 | - | TRBV7-9 | CASSSLEAGGGIDTQYF | TGTGCCAGCAGCTCGCTTGAGGCCGGGGGTGGTATAGATACGCAGTATTTT
- | TRBJ1-6 | once | TRBV13 | CATRGSEGYSPLHF | TGTGCCACGCGCGGGTCGGAGGGGTATTCACCCCTCCACTTT
TRBD1 | TRBJ1-1 | - | TRBV6-5 | CASSYSTGTEAFF | TGTGCCAGCAGTTACTCGACAGGGACTGAAGCTTTCTTT
TRBD1 | TRBJ1-3 | - | TRBV30 | CAWNWGQSSGNTIYF | TGTGCCTGGAACTGGGGACAGTCCTCTGGAAACACCATATATTTT
- | TRBJ1-1 | - | TRBV7-8 | CASSLVSGNTEAFF | TGTGCCAGCAGCTTAGTAAGCGGTAACACTGAAGCTTTCTTT
TRBD1 | TRBJ2-6 | - | TRBV5-1 | CASSLSLRTGVSGANVLTF | TGCGCCAGCAGCCTATCTCTGCGGACAGGGGTCTCCGGGGCCAACGTCCTGACTTTC
TRBD1 | TRBJ1-6 | - | TRBV11-2 | CASSLDISRGLSPLHF | TGTGCCAGCAGCTTAGATATTTCCAGGGGGCTGTCACCCCTCCACTTT
- | TRBJ2-3 | - | TRBV7-7 | CASSRTSTDTQYF | TGTGCCAGCAGCCGGACTAGCACAGATACGCAGTATTTT
- | TRBJ1-2 | - | TRBV4-2 | CASSQDGGGYGYTF | TGTGCCAGCAGCCAAGATGGGGGCGGCTATGGCTACACCTTC
- | TRBJ1-1 | few | TRBV28 | CASILSREYPEAFF | TGTGCCAGCATCCTTTCTCGGGAATATCCTGAAGCTTTCTTT
- | TRBJ1-1 | - | TRBV10-3 | CAIRAGQENTEAFF | TGTGCCATCAGGGCAGGGCAAGAGAACACTGAAGCTTTCTTT
- | TRBJ1-6 | - | TRBV7-8 | CASSLGHTYNSPLHF | TGTGCCAGCAGCTTAGGTCACACCTATAATTCACCCCTCCACTTT
TRBD1 | TRBJ2-1 | - | TRBV7-9 | CASTFAKGQDYNEQFF | TGTGCCAGCACCTTCGCCAAGGGACAGGATTACAATGAGCAGTTCTTC
- | TRBJ1-4 | - | TRBV19 | CATHAGPINEKLFF | TGTGCCACCCACGCGGGACCGATTAATGAAAAACTGTTTTTT
TRBD1 | TRBJ1-6 | - | TRBV6-1 | CASSPPGQINSPLHF | TGTGCCAGCAGTCCCCCGGGACAGATAAATTCACCCCTCCACTTT
- | TRBJ1-1 | - | TRBV14 | CASSPDSYMNTEAFF | TGTGCCAGCAGCCCGGACAGCTACATGAACACTGAAGCTTTCTTT
- | TRBJ1-1 | - | TRBV13 | CASSSGGGRTEAFF | TGTGCCAGCAGCTCCGGCGGAGGCCGCACTGAAGCTTTCTTT
- | TRBJ1-5 | - | TRBV27 | CASSSVTGGFGQPQHF | TGTGCCAGCAGTTCAGTCACGGGGGGGTTCGGGCAGCCCCAGCATTTT
TRBD2 | TRBJ2-5 | once | TRBV2 | CASSESRGGLAGQETQYF | TGTGCCAGCAGTGAATCCAGGGGGGGACTAGCAGGACAAGAGACCCAGTACTTC
- | TRBJ1-1 | - | TRBV5-1 | CASSWGDREAFF | TGCGCCAGCAGCTGGGGGGATCGCGAAGCTTTCTTT
- | TRBJ1-1 | - | TRBV3-1/TRBV3-2 | CASSPDQGPNTEAFF | TGTGCCAGCAGCCCTGATCAGGGGCCGAACACTGAAGCTTTCTTT
- | TRBJ2-3 | once | TRBV30 | CAWSVAGGQADTQYF | TGTGCCTGGAGTGTAGCGGGCGGACAGGCAGATACGCAGTATTTT
- | TRBJ1-2 | - | TRBV19 | CASSSRTVEGSSDYGYTF | TGTGCCAGTAGTTCCCGCACGGTGGAGGGATCCTCTGACTATGGCTACACCTTC
- | TRBJ1-3 | - | TRBV6-6 | CASSPRGGSDNNSGNTIYF | TGTGCCAGCAGTCCGCGCGGAGGTAGCGACAACAACTCTGGAAACACCATATATTTT
- | TRBJ1-1 | - | TRBV10-2 | CASQGNTEAFF | TGCGCCAGTCAGGGGAACACTGAAGCTTTCTTT
- | TRBJ1-4 | few | TRBV19 | CASNTGLNEKLFF | TGTGCCAGTAATACAGGATTGAATGAAAAACTGTTTTTT
- | TRBJ1-6 | - | TRBV5-8 | CASSLVGTEGF | TGTGCCAGCAGCTTGGTCGGGACTGAGGGTTTT
TRBD2 | TRBJ2-1 | - | TRBV7-9 | CASSLTASGGAEQFF | TGTGCCAGCAGCTTAACGGCTAGCGGGGGGGCAGAGCAGTTCTTC
TRBD1 | TRBJ1-2 | - | TRBV19 | CASSIPGTGPGGYTF | TGTGCCAGTAGTATCCCTGGGACAGGGCCGGGTGGCTACACCTTC
- | TRBJ2-3 | once | TRBV5-1 | CASSAAATGASTDTQYF | TGCGCCAGCAGCGCCGCCGCTACTGGTGCTAGCACAGATACGCAGTATTTT
- | TRBJ2-1 | few | TRBV6-5 | CASSHRPTSSEQFF | TGTGCCAGCAGCCACCGTCCGACATCGAGTGAGCAGTTCTTC
- | TRBJ1-5 | - | TRBV3-1/TRBV3-2 | CASSQSRDQPQHF | TGTGCCAGCAGCCAAAGCAGGGATCAGCCCCAGCATTTT
TRBD1 | TRBJ1-1 | - | TRBV12-3/TRBV12-4 | CASSPTGVNEAFF | TGTGCCAGCAGCCCGACAGGGGTCAATGAAGCTTTCTTT
TRBD1 | TRBJ1-4 | - | TRBV7-2 | CASSLSGQTNEKLFF | TGTGCCAGCAGCCTGTCGGGACAGACTAATGAAAAACTGTTTTTT
- | TRBJ1-2 | few | TRBV5-6 | CASSSDQSNREIYTF | TGTGCCAGCAGCTCCGATCAATCCAACAGGGAGATCTACACCTTC
- | TRBJ2-3 | - | TRBV4-1 | CASSPLRKRTDTQYF | TGCGCCAGCAGCCCACTCCGGAAGAGGACAGATACGCAGTATTTT
- | TRBJ1-1 | - | TRBV5-1 | CASSWGTTQNTEAFF | TGCGCCAGCAGCTGGGGGACAACCCAGAACACTGAAGCTTTCTTT
- | TRBJ2-4 | - | TRBV6-2/TRBV6-3 | CASSHQGQRNIQYF | TGTGCCAGCAGTCACCAAGGACAGCGGAACATTCAGTACTTC
- | TRBJ1-2 | - | TRBV2 | CASSEAETDGYTF | TGTGCCAGCAGTGAAGCGGAGACAGATGGCTACACCTTC
- | TRBJ1-1 | - | TRBV5-1 | CASSLSDSRTEAFF | TGCGCCAGCAGCTTGTCCGACAGCCGCACTGAAGCTTTCTTT
TRBD1 | TRBJ1-4 | - | TRBV5-4 | CASSSLGQAMFF | TGTGCCAGCAGCTCGTTAGGACAGGCCATGTTTTTT
- | TRBJ1-6 | - | TRBV6-4 | CASSDSTGSGSPLHF | TGTGCCAGCAGTGACTCGACAGGTTCGGGTTCACCCCTCCACTTT
- | TRBJ1-1 | few | TRBV12-5 | CASGLGFPRTEAFF | TGTGCTAGTGGTTTGGGATTTCCCAGAACTGAAGCTTTCTTT
- | TRBJ2-1 | - | TRBV3-1/TRBV3-2 | CASSQVSRAGDEQFF | TGTGCCAGCAGCCAAGTCTCGCGGGCCGGAGATGAGCAGTTCTTC
- | TRBJ1-4 | - | TRBV5-4 | CASSLRGTNEKLFF | TGTGCCAGCAGCTTAAGGGGTACTAATGAAAAACTGTTTTTT
- | TRBJ2-2 | - | TRBV5-1 | CASSPGLNTGELFF | TGCGCCAGCAGCCCTGGACTGAACACCGGGGAGCTGTTTTTT
- | TRBJ2-2 | - | TRBV7-3 | CASSLGHFNTGELFF | TGTGCCAGCAGCTTAGGTCACTTCAACACCGGGGAGCTGTTTTTT